This T cell receptor beta chain is from a study of CD8 T cells in ankylosing spondylitis. The germline CDR1 and CDR2 sequences are SGHRS and YFSETQ. With V trimmed by 1 base and J by 6 bases, 13 bases remained unmatched. CDR3 length: 16 residues. TCRdb reprocessed the 5' RACE reads with MiXCR, giving one entry per CDR3 protein. The sample consists of roughly 450,000 distinct CDR3 sequences, about 24% of them appearing once. This clonotype was found a few times. Its antigen is currently unknown. Notes on the study in general: As reported, disease-linked clones showed significant enrichment in matched ankylosing spondylitis synovial fluid. For ankylosing spondylitis blood, a TCR beta motif of about eight highly homologous variants appeared characteristic.

The receptor comes from a male donor with ankylosing spondylitis. Sequenced: blood, either unsorted or a sorted T cell fraction (not recorded which). The V and J genes are TRBV5-1 and TRBJ2-7, with 7 positions matching TRBD1. The CDR3 sequence is CASSLRTDREKSEQYF. CDR3 bases: TGCGCCAGCAGCTTGAGGACCGACAGGGAAAAAAGCGAGCAGTACTTC.